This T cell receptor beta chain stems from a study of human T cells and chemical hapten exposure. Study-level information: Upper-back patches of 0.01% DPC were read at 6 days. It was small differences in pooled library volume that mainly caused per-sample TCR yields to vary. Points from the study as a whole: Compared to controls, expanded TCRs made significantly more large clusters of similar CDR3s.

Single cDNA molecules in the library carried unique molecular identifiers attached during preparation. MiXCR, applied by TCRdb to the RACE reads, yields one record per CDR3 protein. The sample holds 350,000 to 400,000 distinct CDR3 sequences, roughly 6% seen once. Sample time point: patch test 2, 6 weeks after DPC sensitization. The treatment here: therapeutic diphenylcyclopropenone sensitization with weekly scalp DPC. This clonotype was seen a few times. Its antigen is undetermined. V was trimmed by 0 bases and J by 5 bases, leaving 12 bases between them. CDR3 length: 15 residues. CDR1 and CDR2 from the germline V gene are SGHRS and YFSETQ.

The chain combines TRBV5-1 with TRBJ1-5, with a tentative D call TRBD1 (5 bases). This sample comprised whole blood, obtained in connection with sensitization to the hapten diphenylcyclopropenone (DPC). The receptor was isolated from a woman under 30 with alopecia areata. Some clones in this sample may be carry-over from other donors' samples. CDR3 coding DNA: TGCGCCAGCAGCTTGGGGACCCTAGGGGATCAGCCCCAGCATTTT. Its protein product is CASSLGTLGDQPQHF.